This T cell receptor beta chain was observed in a study of long-term antiretroviral therapy in people with HIV. Trimming stripped 7 bases from V and 3 bases from J, with 12 bases between. The CDR3 totals 14 residues. Germline assignment: CDR1 LNHDA and CDR2 SQIVND (reference sequence). Assay version v3.0 of immunoSEQ was used, and it was run at survey level. Produced via immunoSEQ multiplex PCR; TCRdb's table is partial and in-frame only. The repertoire includes more than 35,000 clones, about 95% of them detected once, and less than 3% sits in the top ten. Whole-study findings and limits: Within the repertoire, clones expanded before ART were dominant at all time points.

Remarks on this clone: The target antigen is unknown.

The chain carries TRBV19 and TRBJ2-2; D is ambiguous. The clonotype comes from a woman between 45 and 65 years old with HIV. Source: unsorted PBMCs, taken 3.7 years after starting antiretroviral therapy. Here the CDR3 DNA reads TGTGCCAGTATGGGGATTGAACACACCGGGGAGCTGTTTTTT. Translating it yields CASMGIEHTGELFF.